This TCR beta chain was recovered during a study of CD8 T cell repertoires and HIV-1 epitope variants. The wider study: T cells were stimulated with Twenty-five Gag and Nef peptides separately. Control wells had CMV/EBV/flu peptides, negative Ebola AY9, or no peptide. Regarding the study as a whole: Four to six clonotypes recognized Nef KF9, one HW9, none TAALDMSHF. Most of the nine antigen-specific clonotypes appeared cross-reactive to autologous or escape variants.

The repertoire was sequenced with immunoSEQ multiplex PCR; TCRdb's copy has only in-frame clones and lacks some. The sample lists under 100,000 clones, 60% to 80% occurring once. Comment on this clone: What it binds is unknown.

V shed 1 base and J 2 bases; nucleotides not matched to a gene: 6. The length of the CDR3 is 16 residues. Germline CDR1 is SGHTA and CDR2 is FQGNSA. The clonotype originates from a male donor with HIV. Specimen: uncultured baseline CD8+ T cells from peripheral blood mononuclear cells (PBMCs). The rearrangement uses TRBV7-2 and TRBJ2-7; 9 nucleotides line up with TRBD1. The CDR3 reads CASSLGGTGLPYEQYF. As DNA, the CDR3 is TGTGCCAGCAGCTTAGGGGGGACAGGGTTGCCCTACGAGCAGTACTTC.